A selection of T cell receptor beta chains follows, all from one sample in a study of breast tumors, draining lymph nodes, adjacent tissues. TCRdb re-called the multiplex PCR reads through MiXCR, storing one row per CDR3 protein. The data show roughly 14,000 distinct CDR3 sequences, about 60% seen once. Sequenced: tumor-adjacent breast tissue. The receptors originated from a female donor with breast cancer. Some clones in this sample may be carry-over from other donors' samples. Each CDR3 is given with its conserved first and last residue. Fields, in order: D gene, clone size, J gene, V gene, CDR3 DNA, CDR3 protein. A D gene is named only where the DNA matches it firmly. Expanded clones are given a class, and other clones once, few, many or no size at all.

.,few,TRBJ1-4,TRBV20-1,TGCAGTGCTAGTCGGGCCAACAATGAAAAACTGTTTTTT,CSASRANNEKLFF
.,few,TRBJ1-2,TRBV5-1,TGCGCCAGCAGCTTGGATGGCAAGGGCTACACCTTC,CASSLDGKGYTF
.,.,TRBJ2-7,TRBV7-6,TGTGCCAGCAGCTCGAGACGGGGGACAGAGAACTACGAGCAGTACTTC,CASSSRRGTENYEQYF
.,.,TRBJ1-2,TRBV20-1,TGCAGTGCTAGAGATGGGGTAGCGGGGGGGCGAGGCTACACCTTC,CSARDGVAGGRGYTF
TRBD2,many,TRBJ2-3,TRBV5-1,TGCGCCAGCAGCTTGGGGCTAGCGGGGGATACGCAGTATTTT,CASSLGLAGDTQYF
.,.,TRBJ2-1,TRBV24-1,TGTGCCACCAGTGGTTCTGGGAGTGGGGTTCCGGGTGGGCATGAGCAGTTCTTC,CATSGSGSGVPGGHEQFF
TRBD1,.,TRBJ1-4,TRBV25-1,TGTGCCAGCAGTGTACAGGGGGCGATCGCTAATGAAAAACTGTTTTTT,CASSVQGAIANEKLFF
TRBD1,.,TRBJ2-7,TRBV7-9,TGTGCCAGCAGCTTATTTTCCGGGACAGGGGTCTCCTACGAGCAGTACTTC,CASSLFSGTGVSYEQYF
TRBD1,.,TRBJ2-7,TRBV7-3,TGTGCCAGCAGCCCAGAGTCCGGGACAGAAAACTACGAGCAGTACTTC,CASSPESGTENYEQYF
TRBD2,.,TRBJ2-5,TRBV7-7,TGTGCTAGCAGCTTAATGGGACTAGCGGGGGGAGGAGAGACCCAGTACTTC,CASSLMGLAGGGETQYF
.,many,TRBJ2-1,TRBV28,TGTGCCAGCAGCTTACCCCACAGGGTCGGGGGTGGAAATGAGCAGTTCTTC,CASSLPHRVGGGNEQFF
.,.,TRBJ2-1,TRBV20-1,TGCAGTGCTAGAGATTTTGGCAGGGGATACAATGAGCAGTTCTTC,CSARDFGRGYNEQFF
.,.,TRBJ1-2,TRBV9,TGTGCCAGCAGCGTAGACTCCACGGACAGACTTGGGGCTGGCTACACCTTC,CASSVDSTDRLGAGYTF
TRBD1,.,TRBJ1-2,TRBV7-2,TGTGCCAGCAGCTTCCTTTCGGACAGGGCAAGAGGCTACACCTTC,CASSFLSDRARGYTF
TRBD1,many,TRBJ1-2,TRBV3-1,TGTGCCAGCAGCCCACAGGAAGGACAGGCATCTCGCTATGGCTACACCTTC,CASSPQEGQASRYGYTF
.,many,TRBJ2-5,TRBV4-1,TGCGCCAGCAGCCCGGCCGGGCAAGAGACCCAGTACTTC,CASSPAGQETQYF
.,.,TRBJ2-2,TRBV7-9,TGTGCCAGCAGCTTAAGGACCGGGGAGCTGTTTTTT,CASSLRTGELFF
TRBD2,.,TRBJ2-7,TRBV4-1,TGCGCCAGCAGCCAAAGGAGCGAGCGGGGGCCGACCTACGAGCAGTACTTC,CASSQRSERGPTYEQYF
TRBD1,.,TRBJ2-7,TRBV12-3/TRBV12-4,TGTGCCAGCAGTTTACAGGGGGCATGGTACGAGCAGTACTTC,CASSLQGAWYEQYF
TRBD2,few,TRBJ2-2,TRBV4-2,TGTGCCAGCAGCCAAGATACTAGCGGATACGGGGAGCTGTTTTTT,CASSQDTSGYGELFF